The 2 T cell receptor beta chains below all came from one sample that was sequenced in a study of cytomegalovirus exposure and HLA in healthy donors. PCR amplification relied on 60 Vbeta primers (plus 13 Jbeta primers). Generated by immunoSEQ multiplex PCR, the TCRdb table keeps only in-frame clones and is missing some. The table shows over 200,000 clones, with 70% to 85% occurring only once. The sequenced sample consisted of PBMCs. These TCRs come from a woman between 40 and 50 years old in good health and CMV-seronegative.

This chain connects TRBV6-5 to TRBJ2-5; 10 nucleotides match TRBD2. In germline, CDR1 is MNHEY, CDR2 SVGAGI. The CDR3 length is 13 residues. With 2 bases clipped from V and 13 bases from J, the junction kept 7 bases outside the gene matches. The CDR3 nucleotides are TGTGCCAGCAGTTACAGCGGGGGGGCCCCGGGGTACTTC. It translates to CASSYSGGAPGYF.

This clone has only a few counts. The V call is TRBV6-1, the J call TRBJ2-7; perhaps TRBD1 as D (6 bases). This CDR3 region has 14 residues. CDR1 and CDR2 (germline): MNHNS, SASEGT. Deletions cut 6 bases from V and 3 bases from J, with 15 bases between. The CDR3 loop reads CASRPTGQHYEQYF. Here the CDR3 DNA reads TGTGCCAGCAGACCTACCGGACAGCACTACGAGCAGTACTTC.